This T cell receptor (beta chain) was sequenced during a study of OX40 agonist ivuxolimab in advanced cancers. Some clones are missing from TCRdb's copy, which holds only in-frame ones; the method was immunoSEQ multiplex PCR. The sample contains about 23,000 clones, roughly 79% of which appear only once. V was clipped by 2 bases and J by 7 bases; unmatched bases: 10. Germline CDR1 reads SGHTA; CDR2 reads FQGNSA. The CDR3 extends over 16 amino acids. The chain employs TRBV7-2 and TRBJ2-7; TRBD1 matches at 11 bases. The sequence derives from an adult with an advanced solid tumor such as melanoma, head and neck, liver or kidney cancer. Specimen: CD4+ or CD8+ T cells sorted from blood, collected in a trial of the OX40 agonist ivuxolimab. CDR3 loop: CASSLMVGTGGGEQYF. CDR3 in DNA: TGTGCCAGCAGCTTAATGGTCGGGACAGGGGGAGGGGAGCAGTACTTC.